The sequence of this TCR beta chain was determined in a study of blood T cell repertoires in COVID-19. Each participant's cohort was designated according to participant-reported clinical history. Clones were sequenced by immunoSEQ multiplex PCR, and TCRdb holds only the in-frame ones, with some missing. Among about 160,000 clones listed, approximately 82% were seen once. The germline V gene has CDR1 MNHEY and CDR2 SVGAGI. This CDR3 is built from 11 residues. V was shortened by 8 bases and J by 8 bases, with 12 bases between the two germline ends. This clone was detected only once. V is TRBV6-5 and J is TRBJ1-2; D is unresolved. The sequence came from a man aged 60-69 years who had recovered from COVID-19. Sequencing input: PBMCs or T cells enriched from blood (not recorded which). In nucleotides, the CDR3 is TGTGCCAGCGGAGGAGGGCTAGGCTACACCTTC. Amino acids: CASGGGLGYTF.